This T cell receptor beta chain was captured in a study of cytomegalovirus exposure and HLA in healthy donors. Study-wide results and caveats: The classifier reportedly diagnosed cytomegalovirus status with high specificity and sensitivity.

The PCR contained 60 Vbeta and 13 Jbeta primers. The method was immunoSEQ multiplex PCR; TCRdb's version includes in-frame clones alone and lacks a portion of them. Counted here are 90,000 to 140,000 clones, around 63% occurring once; the ten biggest clones make up 3.2%. Per the germline V gene, CDR1 is SGHTS and CDR2 is YDEGEE. The CDR3 covers 10 residues. V trimming: 5 bases; J trimming: 12 bases; junction bases outside the gene matches: 3. This clone has only a few counts. No antigen is known for it. Whereas donors were nominally healthy upon sampling, unrecorded immune exposures were probable. This receptor was obtained from a man aged 25 to 40 in good health and CMV-seronegative. The chain joins TRBV5-8 to TRBJ1-2; 8 bases agree with TRBD1. The sequenced material came from PBMCs. The CDR3 nucleotides read TGTGCCAGCAGTCGGACAGGGAACACCTTC. Translating it yields CASSRTGNTF.